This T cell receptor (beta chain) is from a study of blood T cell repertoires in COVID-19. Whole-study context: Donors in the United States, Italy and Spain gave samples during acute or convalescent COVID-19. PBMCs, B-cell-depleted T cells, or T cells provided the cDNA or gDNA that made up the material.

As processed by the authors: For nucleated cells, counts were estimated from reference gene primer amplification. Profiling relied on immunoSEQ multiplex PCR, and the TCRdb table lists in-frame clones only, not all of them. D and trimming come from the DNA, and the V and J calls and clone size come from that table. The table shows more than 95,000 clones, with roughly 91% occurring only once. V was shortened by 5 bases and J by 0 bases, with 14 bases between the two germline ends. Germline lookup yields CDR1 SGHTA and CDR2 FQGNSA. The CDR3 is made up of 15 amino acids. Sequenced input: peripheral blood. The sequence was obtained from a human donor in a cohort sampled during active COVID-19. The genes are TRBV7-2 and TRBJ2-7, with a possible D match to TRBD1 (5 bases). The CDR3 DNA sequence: TGTGCCAGCAGCGTAAGCAGCGACAGCTCCTACGAGCAGTACTTC. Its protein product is CASSVSSDSSYEQYF. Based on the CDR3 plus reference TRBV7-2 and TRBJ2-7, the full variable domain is GAGVSQSPSNKVTEKGKDVELRCDPISGHTALYWYRQSLGQGLEFLIYFQGNSAPDKSGLPSDRFSAERTGGSVSTLTIQRTQQEDSAVYLCASSVSSDSSYEQYFGPGTRLTVT.